Presented here are 29 T cell receptor beta chains from one specimen sequenced in a study of T-cell memory formation after mild COVID-19. TCRdb re-derived calls from the 5' RACE reads in MiXCR, one entry per CDR3 protein. This table holds 95,000 to 110,000 distinct CDR3 sequences, around an eighth found once. The sample taken for sequencing was PBMCs or a T cell subset sorted from them (not recorded which). Every receptor here comes from a man between 18 and 35 years old who had mild COVID-19 (a few samples of this study predate the infection). Cell type and time point are not known.

In this sample, this clonotype turned up a few times. The chain combines TRBV28 with TRBJ2-7; D ambiguous. V lost 3 bases, J lost 4 bases, and 13 bases lay in between. The CDR3 is 14 amino acids. Germline CDR1 and CDR2: MDHEN and SYDVKM. The CDR3 loop is CASSFRSYGYEQYV. In DNA, the CDR3 is TGTGCCAGCAGTTTCAGGAGTTACGGGTACGAGCAGTACGTC.

The J gene is TRBJ2-7, the V gene TRBV29-1; D is unclear. Deletions cut 1 base from V and 0 bases from J, with 10 bases between. The CDR3 length is 14 residues. CDR1 and CDR2 from the germline V gene are SQVTM and ANQGSEA. CDR3 bases: TGCAGCGTTGAAGTGCCTCTGAGCTCCTACGAGCAGTACGTC. It codes for CSVEVPLSSYEQYV.

In its sample, this clonotype was seen many times. The rearrangement uses TRBV4-3 and TRBJ2-3, with TRBD2 matching over 7 bases. CDR3 length: 17 amino acids. Unmatched junction bases numbered 6, after V lost 0 bases and J lost 0 bases. The germline CDR1 and CDR2 sequences are LGHNA and YSLEER. The CDR3 nucleotides read TGCGCCAGCAGCCAAGATGGGGCGGGGGTTAGCACAGATACGCAGTATTTT. Its protein product is CASSQDGAGVSTDTQYF.

A few counts support this clonotype. The chain has TRBV6-5 and TRBJ1-2; 8 positions agree with TRBD1. V lost 2 bases to trimming and J lost 7 bases; unmatched junction nucleotides: 3. This CDR3 region has 13 residues. Germline V gene sequence: CDR1 MNHEY, CDR2 SVGAGI. The CDR3 is CASSYGTGGGYTF. DNA of the CDR3: TGTGCCAGCAGTTACGGGACAGGTGGTGGCTACACCTTC.

The gene calls are TRBV7-9 and TRBJ2-1; TRBD2 aligns across 8 bases. The CDR3 is 15 residues long. The germline gives CDR1 SEHNR, CDR2 FQNEAQ (reference sequence). V gave up 2 bases and J gave up 8 bases; unmatched junction bases: 8. CDR3 residues: CASSLLAGGRHEQFF. The CDR3 nucleotides read TGTGCCAGCAGCTTACTGGCGGGGGGCCGACATGAGCAGTTCTTC.

This clonotype has a count of ten or more. This chain connects TRBV29-1 to TRBJ1-1; D gene unclear. The CDR3 totals 11 residues. Trimming took off 3 bases at V and 1 base at J, with 3 bases between the two ends. The germline CDR1 and CDR2 sequences are SQVTM and ANQGSEA. CDR3 amino acids: CSVEENTEAFF. The DNA of the CDR3 is TGCAGCGTTGAGGAGAACACTGAAGCTTTCTTT. The variable domain in full, with the rest retrieved from reference TRBV29-1 and TRBJ1-1, is SAVISQKPSRDICQRGTSLTIQCQVDSQVTMMFWYRQQPGQSLTLIATANQGSEATYESGFVIDKFPISRPNLTFSTLTVSNMSPEDSSIYLCSVEENTEAFFGQGTRLTVV.

The chain joins TRBV6-1 to TRBJ2-1, with 8 bases aligning to TRBD2. This CDR3 spans 15 amino acids. V lost 5 bases, J lost 5 bases, and 8 bases stayed unmatched. Germline V CDR1 and CDR2: MNHNS, SASEGT. The CDR3 nucleotides are TGTGCCAGCAGTAGCGGGGGCCCCCAGGACAATGAGCAGTTCTTC. This translates into CASSSGGPQDNEQFF.

This chain joins TRBV9 and TRBJ2-3; 7 bases fit TRBD2. The V gene's germline CDR1 is SGDLS and CDR2 YYNGEE. This CDR3 has 16 amino acids. Losses at the gene ends were 4 bases for V and 1 base for J; bases not matched to a gene: 9. This CDR3 reads CASSLYLAGGTDTQYF. The CDR3 region has the DNA TGTGCCAGCAGCTTATATCTTGCGGGGGGCACAGATACGCAGTATTTT.

The chain links TRBV11-2 to TRBJ2-1, with a weak D call TRBD2 (6 bases). CDR1 is SGHAT, CDR2 FQNNGV, per germline. Trimming took 4 bases from V and 7 from J, leaving 14 bases between them. The CDR3 is 14 residues long. The CDR3 coding sequence is TGTGCCAGCAGCTCGGAGGGGAGGATTAATGAGCAGTTCTTC. Its translation is CASSSEGRINEQFF.

This clonotype has a handful of counts. The rearrangement joins TRBV6-5 to TRBJ1-2, with 7 bases matching TRBD1. This CDR3 is 19 amino acids long. V lost 2 bases to trimming and J lost 3 bases; unmatched junction nucleotides: 18. Germline V gene sequence: CDR1 MNHEY, CDR2 SVGAGI. The CDR3 DNA follows: TGTGCCAGCAGTTACCTCCACCAGTTTTTTGGGGACAGCCACTATGGCTACACCTTC. This translates into CASSYLHQFFGDSHYGYTF.

This clonotype was seen more than once but under ten times. This chain links TRBV25-1 with TRBJ2-2; TRBD1 is a possible D gene (5 bases). The germline gives CDR1 MGHDK, CDR2 SYGVNS. The CDR3 consists of 13 residues. V was shortened by 4 bases and J by 4 bases, with 7 bases between the two germline ends. CDR3 in DNA: TGTGCCAGCAGTGGCAGGGTCACCGGGGAGCTGTTTTTT. Translating it yields CASSGRVTGELFF.

This clonotype has more than one count but fewer than ten. The J gene is TRBJ1-2, the V gene TRBV6-5; the match to TRBD1 covers 7 bases. Per the germline V gene, CDR1 is MNHEY and CDR2 is SVGAGI. V was clipped by 2 bases and J by 5 bases; unmatched bases: 5. The CDR3 is made up of 14 amino acids. DNA for the CDR3: TGTGCCAGCAGTTACGACAGGGAGGAGTATGGCTACACCTTC. Translated, it gives CASSYDREEYGYTF.

This clonotype was observed many times. This chain links TRBV18 with TRBJ2-3; no reliable D call. V lost 3 bases and J 0 bases, leaving 4 bases between the germline ends. The CDR3 loop spans 13 amino acids. The germline V gene has CDR1 KGHSH and CDR2 LQKENI. The CDR3 DNA reads as TGTGCCAGCTCACCGGACAGCACAGATACGCAGTATTTT. It codes for CASSPDSTDTQYF.

The rearrangement joins TRBV7-6 to TRBJ1-6; TRBD1 might be the D (5 bases). V gave up 5 bases and J gave up 7 bases, with 12 bases separating them. From germline, CDR1 is SGHVS and CDR2 FNYEAQ. The CDR3 runs 14 residues. Here the CDR3 reads CASSRQHTNSPLHF. CDR3 DNA: TGTGCCAGCAGCCGACAGCATACCAATTCACCCCTCCACTTT.

This clonotype has a handful of counts. J is TRBJ2-3 and V is TRBV19, with TRBD2 matching 7 bases. After removal of 5 bases from V and 6 bases from J, the junction contained 20 bases not matched to a gene. This CDR3 has 18 residues. The germline V gene encodes CDR1 LNHDA and CDR2 SQIVND (reference sequence). CDR3 amino acids: CASSLIWGEGPALDTQYF. The CDR3 nucleotides read TGTGCCAGTAGTCTCATCTGGGGGGAGGGGCCCGCACTGGATACGCAGTATTTT.

This clonotype was seen only a few times. V and J are TRBV5-5 and TRBJ2-5; 8 positions match TRBD2. Germline V CDR1 and CDR2: SGHKS, YYEKEE (reference sequence). The V segment lost 4 bases and the J segment 1 base; nucleotides outside the gene matches: 9. CDR3 length equals 16 residues. CDR3 DNA sequence: TGTGCCAGCAGCCGGGTACGCGGGGGGCCCCAAGAGACCCAGTACTTC. This translates into CASSRVRGGPQETQYF.

This clonotype was observed a few times. V gene TRBV2 combines with J gene TRBJ2-7, with D perhaps matching TRBD1 (6 bases). The germline gives CDR1 SNHLY, CDR2 FYNNEI. CDR3 length equals 14 residues. V was clipped by 6 bases and J by 3 bases, with 15 bases between them. The CDR3 reads CASSEMGQDYEQYF. CDR3 in DNA: TGTGCCAGCAGCGAAATGGGACAAGACTACGAGCAGTACTTC.

This clonotype was observed a few times. The chain carries TRBV3-1 and TRBJ1-2, with TRBD1 matching over 7 bases. CDR1 is LGHDT and CDR2 is YNNKEL in the germline V gene (reference sequence). Trimming at V came to 5 bases and at J to 3 bases, leaving 6 bases not matched to a gene. The CDR3 has 14 amino acids. CDR3 coding DNA: TGTGCCAGCAGCGCAGGGGGGGGACACTATGGCTACACCTTC. It codes for CASSAGGGHYGYTF.

The rearrangement uses TRBV7-2 and TRBJ2-7; 8 positions match TRBD2. Germline lookup yields CDR1 SGHTA and CDR2 FQGNSA. The CDR3 is 15 residues long. After removal of 3 bases from V and 0 bases from J, the junction contained 4 bases not matched to a gene. CDR3 coding DNA: TGTGCCAGCAGCTTCGGCGGGGGGTTCTCCTACGAGCAGTACTTC. This codes for CASSFGGGFSYEQYF.

The rearrangement links TRBV19 to TRBJ1-1, with unresolved D. The V and J ends lost 9 bases and 3 bases respectively, with 14 bases between them. CDR3 length: 13 residues. The V gene's germline CDR1 is LNHDA and CDR2 SQIVND (reference sequence). The CDR3 coding sequence is TGTGCCAGCGGGGAGGGTACGTACACTGAAGCTTTCTTT. Encoded protein: CASGEGTYTEAFF.

This clonotype has only a few counts. The genes are TRBV7-3 and TRBJ2-3; 7 bases are a match to TRBD1. With 4 bases clipped from V and 3 bases from J, the junction kept 7 bases outside the gene matches. The CDR3 length is 15 residues. The germline V gene has CDR1 SGHTA and CDR2 FQGTGA. CDR3 sequence: CASSSTGWGTDTQYF. CDR3 in DNA: TGTGCCAGCAGCTCGACAGGGTGGGGGACAGATACGCAGTATTTT.

In its sample, this clonotype was seen a few times. The rearrangement joins TRBV6-2 or TRBV6-3 to TRBJ2-3; D uncertain. Trimming left V 2 bases short and J 0 bases short, with 6 bases between. From germline, CDR1 is MNHEY and CDR2 SVGEGT. The CDR3 consists of 14 residues. The CDR3 is CASSYPQSTDTQYF. In DNA, the CDR3 is TGTGCCAGCAGTTACCCGCAGAGCACAGATACGCAGTATTTT.

This clonotype occurred a few times. The V call is TRBV6-5, the J call TRBJ1-2; D remains unclear. Germline V gene sequence: CDR1 MNHEY, CDR2 SVGAGI. Trimming left V 2 bases short and J 7 bases short, with 23 bases between. The CDR3 covers 17 residues. The CDR3 coding sequence is TGTGCCAGCAGTTACGACCGGGAAACGTGGGGTGGTACTGGCTACACCTTC. This sequence encodes CASSYDRETWGGTGYTF.

The rearrangement joins TRBV30 to TRBJ2-7, with D possibly TRBD1 on 6 matching bases. With 0 bases removed from V and 2 bases from J, the gap between germline ends came to 14 bases. Germline assignment: CDR1 GTSNPN and CDR2 SVGIG (reference sequence). The CDR3 length is 15 residues. The CDR3 DNA is TGTGCCTGGAGTGTACCGTCAGGGGCCCCCTACGAGCAGTACTTC. This codes for CAWSVPSGAPYEQYF.

This clonotype was recorded at least ten times. This sequence joins TRBV4-3 and TRBJ2-1, with 7 bases that match TRBD1. The germline V gene has CDR1 LGHNA and CDR2 YSLEER. The CDR3 spans 16 residues. J gave up 7 bases and V 0 bases, and 9 bases lay outside the gene matches. The CDR3 nucleotides are TGCGCCAGCAGCCAAGAAAGTAGGGGGCGATTGAATGAGCAGTTCTTC. This codes for CASSQESRGRLNEQFF.

This clonotype was counted between two and nine times. This chain links TRBV4-1 with TRBJ2-1; 11 nucleotides align to TRBD2. The CDR3 extends over 15 amino acids. Germline loops: CDR1 MGHRA, CDR2 YSYEKL. V lost 0 bases to trimming and J lost 12 bases; unmatched junction nucleotides: 7. DNA for the CDR3: TGCGCCAGCAGCCAAGAAGGACTAGCGGGTTGGGTGCAGTTCTTC. It translates to CASSQEGLAGWVQFF.

This clonotype was seen a few times. V is TRBV7-9 and J is TRBJ2-1, with 9 bases identical to TRBD2. In germline, CDR1 is SEHNR, CDR2 FQNEAQ (reference sequence). The V gene end was trimmed by 1 base and the J gene end by 9 bases; junction bases not matched to a gene: 10. This CDR3 region has 16 residues. The CDR3 region has the DNA TGTGCCAGCAGCTTAGAGTTGCGGGGGGGGCTAGGTGAGCAGTTCTTC. Protein product: CASSLELRGGLGEQFF.

The DNA of the CDR3 is TGTGCCAGCCTGGGGAGGACAGTCACCGGGGAGCTGTTTTTT. Amino acids: CASLGRTVTGELFF. The genes are TRBV7-9 and TRBJ2-2, with D tentatively TRBD1 or TRBD2 (6 bases each). The CDR3 has 14 amino acids. Trimming pared 8 bases from V and 4 bases from J, leaving 14 bases between. Germline-derived CDR1 and CDR2 are SEHNR and FQNEAQ (reference sequence).

This clonotype was found a few times. V and J are TRBV5-1 and TRBJ2-3, with D possibly being TRBD2 (6 bases). Germline lookup yields CDR1 SGHRS and CDR2 YFSETQ. V was cut by 4 bases and J by 2 bases, with 17 bases left in between. This CDR3 spans 16 amino acids. CDR3: CASSLTGGALTDTQYF. The CDR3 DNA sequence: TGCGCCAGCAGCCTCACCGGCGGGGCCCTCACAGATACGCAGTATTTT.